This TCR beta chain was captured by sequencing in a study of T cell changes during pregnancy in multiple sclerosis. Assay: immunoSEQ multiplex PCR; the TCRdb copy retains only in-frame clones and omits some. The table records about 49,000 clones, almost 95% of them present only once. CDR1 is SGHKS, CDR2 YYEKEE, per germline (reference sequence). The ends lost 0 bases at V and 3 bases at J; junction bases unmatched: 7. This CDR3 spans 16 amino acids. The chain uses TRBV5-5 and TRBJ2-7; 9 positions match TRBD2. The sequencing used peripheral blood, collected after pregnancy. This clonotype was obtained from a female donor with multiple sclerosis, enrolled in a pregnancy study. This CDR3 reads CASSLALAGKFYEQYF. CDR3 in DNA: TGTGCCAGCAGCTTGGCCCTAGCGGGGAAATTCTACGAGCAGTACTTC.